Below, one T cell receptor (beta chain) is given with its context. Its antigen is still unknown. The CDR3 has 16 residues. CDR1 is SGHKS, CDR2 YYEKEE, per germline (reference sequence). V gave up 2 bases and J gave up 4 bases, with 18 bases separating them. During colonoscopy, one to two rectal pinch biopsies were collected. No immunosuppressive drugs were given to ulcerative colitis patients before diagnostic colonoscopy. This sample is part of a study of pediatric ulcerative colitis. Regarding the study as a whole: A couple of patients' blood samples yielded substantially fewer templates. Total lymphocyte DNA, not sorted subsets, was the template.

Samples were sequenced at Survey level, maximum 500,000 reads. Clones were read by immunoSEQ multiplex PCR, and TCRdb kept only the in-frame ones, dropping some. Among roughly 45,000 clones listed, 78% were seen once. This TCR was recovered from a girl between 10 and 17 years old with moderate ulcerative colitis. The chain carries TRBV5-5 and TRBJ1-2; no definite D call. The sequenced material came from gut tissue. CDR3: CASSLSWAMSLYGYTF. The DNA of the CDR3 is TGTGCCAGCAGCTTATCTTGGGCTATGAGTCTCTATGGCTACACCTTC.